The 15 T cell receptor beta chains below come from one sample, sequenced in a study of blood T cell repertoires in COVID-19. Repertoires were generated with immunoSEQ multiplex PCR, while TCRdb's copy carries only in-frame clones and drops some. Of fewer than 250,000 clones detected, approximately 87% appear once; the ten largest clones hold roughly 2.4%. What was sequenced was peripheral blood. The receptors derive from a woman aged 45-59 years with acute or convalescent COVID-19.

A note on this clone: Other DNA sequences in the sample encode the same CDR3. The CDR3 spells CASSVGLAGETQYF. DNA for the CDR3: TGTGCCAGCAGCGTAGGACTAGCAGGAGAGACCCAGTACTTC. The V gene is TRBV9, the J gene TRBJ2-5; 7 nucleotides match TRBD2. The germline CDR1 and CDR2 sequences are SGDLS and YYNGEE. The V gene end was trimmed by 0 bases and the J gene end by 4 bases; junction bases not matched to a gene: 3. The CDR3 runs to 14 residues.

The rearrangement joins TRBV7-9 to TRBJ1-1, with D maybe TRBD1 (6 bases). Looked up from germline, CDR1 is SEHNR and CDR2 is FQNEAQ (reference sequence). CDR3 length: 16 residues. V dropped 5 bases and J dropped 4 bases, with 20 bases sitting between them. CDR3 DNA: TGTGCCAGCAGCCACGATTCGACAGGTATGGGCACTGAAGCTTTCTTT. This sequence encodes CASSHDSTGMGTEAFF.

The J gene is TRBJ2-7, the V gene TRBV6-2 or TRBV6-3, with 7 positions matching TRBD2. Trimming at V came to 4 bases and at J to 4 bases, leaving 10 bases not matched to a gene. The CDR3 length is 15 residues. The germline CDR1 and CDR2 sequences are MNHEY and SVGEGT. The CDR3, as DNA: TGTGCCAGCAGTTCGGGCGGGGGACCCGAGTACGAGCAGTACTTC. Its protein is CASSSGGGPEYEQYF.

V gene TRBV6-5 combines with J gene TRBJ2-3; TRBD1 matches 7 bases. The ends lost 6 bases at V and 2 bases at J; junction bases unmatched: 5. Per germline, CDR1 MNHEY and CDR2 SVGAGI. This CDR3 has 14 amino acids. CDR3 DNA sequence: TGTGCCAGCAGCTTACAGGGGACCACAGATACGCAGTATTTT. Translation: CASSLQGTTDTQYF.

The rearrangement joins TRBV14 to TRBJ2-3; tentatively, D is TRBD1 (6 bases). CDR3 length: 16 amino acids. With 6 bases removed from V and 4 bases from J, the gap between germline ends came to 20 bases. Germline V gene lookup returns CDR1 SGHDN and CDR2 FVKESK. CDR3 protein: CASSPWRQGMADTQYF. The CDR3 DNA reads TGTGCCAGCAGTCCTTGGAGGCAGGGGATGGCAGATACGCAGTATTTT.

CDR3 bases: TGTGCCAGCAAACCGGGACTAGCGGGGGGGCCAGTTTATAATGAGCAGTTCTTC. Translating it yields CASKPGLAGGPVYNEQFF. The genes are TRBV27 and TRBJ2-1, with 16 positions matching TRBD2. This CDR3 has 18 amino acids. CDR1 is MNHEY, CDR2 SMNVEV, per germline (reference sequence). Unmatched junction bases numbered 13, after V lost 7 bases and J lost 7 bases.

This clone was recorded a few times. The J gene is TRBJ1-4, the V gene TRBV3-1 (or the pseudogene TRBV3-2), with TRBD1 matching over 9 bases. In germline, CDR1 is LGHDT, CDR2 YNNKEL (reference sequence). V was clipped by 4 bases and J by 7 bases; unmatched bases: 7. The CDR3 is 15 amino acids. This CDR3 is CASSLRQGEREKLFF. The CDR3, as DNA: TGTGCCAGCAGCCTTCGACAGGGGGAGCGTGAAAAACTGTTTTTT.

The DNA of the CDR3 is TGTGCCAGCTCACCAACCCGGACTAGCGGGGTACCAGATACGCAGTATTTT. This codes for CASSPTRTSGVPDTQYF. The chain joins TRBV18 to TRBJ2-3; TRBD2 matches at 12 bases. The V gene's germline CDR1 is KGHSH and CDR2 LQKENI. This CDR3 has 17 residues. J lost 4 bases, V lost 2 bases, and 7 bases had no gene match.

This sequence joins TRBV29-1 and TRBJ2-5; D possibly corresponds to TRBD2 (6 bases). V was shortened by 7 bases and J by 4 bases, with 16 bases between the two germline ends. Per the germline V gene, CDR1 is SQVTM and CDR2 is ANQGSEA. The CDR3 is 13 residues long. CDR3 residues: CSAATGSPETQYF. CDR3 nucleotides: TGCAGCGCGGCCACCGGGAGCCCAGAGACCCAGTACTTC. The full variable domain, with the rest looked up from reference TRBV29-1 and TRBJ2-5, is SAVISQKPSRDICQRGTSLTIQCQVDSQVTMMFWYRQQPGQSLTLIATANQGSEATYESGFVIDKFPISRPNLTFSTLTVSNMSPEDSSIYLCSAATGSPETQYFGPGTRLLVL.

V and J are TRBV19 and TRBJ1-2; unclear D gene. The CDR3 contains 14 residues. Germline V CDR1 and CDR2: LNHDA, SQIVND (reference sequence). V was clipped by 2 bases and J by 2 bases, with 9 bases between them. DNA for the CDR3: TGTGCCAGTAGTATAAGCGGATGGAACTATGGCTACACCTTC. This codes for CASSISGWNYGYTF.

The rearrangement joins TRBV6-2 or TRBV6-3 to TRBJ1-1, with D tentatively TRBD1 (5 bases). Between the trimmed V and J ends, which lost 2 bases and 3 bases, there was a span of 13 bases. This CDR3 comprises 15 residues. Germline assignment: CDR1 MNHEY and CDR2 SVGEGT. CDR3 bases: TGTGCCAGCAGTTACCCGGGGGTCGGGCACACTGAAGCTTTCTTT. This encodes CASSYPGVGHTEAFF.

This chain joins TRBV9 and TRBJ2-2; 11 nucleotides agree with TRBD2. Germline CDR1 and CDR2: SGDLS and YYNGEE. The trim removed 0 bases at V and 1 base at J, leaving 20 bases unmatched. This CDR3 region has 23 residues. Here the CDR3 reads CASSVVTAGRVLAGGMNTGELFF. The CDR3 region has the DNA TGTGCCAGCAGCGTAGTAACTGCAGGCCGGGTGTTAGCGGGGGGGATGAACACCGGGGAGCTGTTTTTT.

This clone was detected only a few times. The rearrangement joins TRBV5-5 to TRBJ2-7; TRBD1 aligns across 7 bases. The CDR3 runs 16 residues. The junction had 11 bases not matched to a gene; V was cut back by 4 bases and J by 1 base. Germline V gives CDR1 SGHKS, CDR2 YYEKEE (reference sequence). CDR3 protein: CASSRLGTDRSYEQYF. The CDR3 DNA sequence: TGTGCCAGCAGCAGGTTAGGGACAGACCGTTCCTACGAGCAGTACTTC.

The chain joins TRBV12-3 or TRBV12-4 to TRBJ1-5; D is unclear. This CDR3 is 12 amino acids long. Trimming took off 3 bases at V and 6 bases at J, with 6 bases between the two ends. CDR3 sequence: CASSFRIQPQHF. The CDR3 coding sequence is TGTGCCAGCAGTTTCAGAATTCAGCCCCAGCATTTT.

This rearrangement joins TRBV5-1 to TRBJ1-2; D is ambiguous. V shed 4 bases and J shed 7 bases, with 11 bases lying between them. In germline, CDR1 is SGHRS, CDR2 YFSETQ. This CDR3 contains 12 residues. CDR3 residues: CASSPELSGYTF. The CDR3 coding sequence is TGCGCCAGCAGCCCCGAGTTGAGTGGCTACACCTTC.